These 6 T cell receptor beta chains originate from one sample sequenced in a study of blood T cell repertoires in COVID-19. TCRdb's copy holds only in-frame clones and misses some; the assay was immunoSEQ multiplex PCR. This table has more than 200,000 clones, about 83% appearing once. Sequences were obtained from peripheral blood. The receptors derive from a man in his forties with active or convalescent COVID-19.

The rearrangement links TRBV6-6 to TRBJ1-2; D might be TRBD1 (5 bases). The CDR3 extends over 12 amino acids. Germline V lookup: CDR1 MNHNY, CDR2 SVGAGI (reference sequence). V dropped 5 bases and J dropped 4 bases, with 8 bases sitting between them. CDR3 loop: CASSTGGYGYTF. For the CDR3, the DNA is TGTGCCAGCAGTACGGGGGGCTATGGCTACACCTTC.

The rearrangement joins TRBV5-6 to TRBJ2-1, with 8 bases aligning to TRBD1. The V gene end was trimmed by 4 bases and the J gene end by 13 bases; junction bases not matched to a gene: 7. CDR3 length: 12 amino acids. Germline CDR1 and CDR2: SGHDT and YYEEEE. The CDR3 protein is CASSIGGTGQFF. The CDR3, as DNA: TGTGCCAGCAGCATAGGAGGGACAGGCCAGTTCTTC.

The chain couples TRBV6-1 to TRBJ2-7; TRBD2 agrees at 12 bases. CDR3 length: 19 amino acids. Per the germline V gene, CDR1 is MNHNS and CDR2 is SASEGT. The V segment lost 4 bases and the J segment 4 bases; nucleotides outside the gene matches: 17. The CDR3 loop is CASSGGRGGASGRVYEQYF. CDR3 DNA sequence: TGTGCCAGCAGTGGCGGTCGGGGAGGGGCTAGCGGGAGGGTATACGAGCAGTACTTC.

This clone was counted only a few times. V and J are TRBV7-9 and TRBJ2-3; 10 nucleotides agree with TRBD2. The CDR3 consists of 18 residues. Germline V lookup: CDR1 SEHNR, CDR2 FQNEAQ (reference sequence). With 1 base clipped from V and 2 bases from J, the junction kept 9 bases outside the gene matches. The CDR3 DNA is TGTGCCAGCAGCTTAGATACAGCGGGAGGGTATAACACAGATACGCAGTATTTT. Translating it yields CASSLDTAGGYNTDTQYF.

The chain carries TRBV11-3 and TRBJ2-1; D not resolved. Per the germline V gene, CDR1 is SGHNT and CDR2 is YENEEA. The CDR3 is 12 residues long. Between the trimmed V and J ends, which lost 3 bases and 8 bases, there was a span of 8 bases. CDR3 DNA: TGTGCCAGCAGCTTCCAAGCTGATGAGCAGTTCTTC. Translating gives CASSFQADEQFF.

CDR3 nucleotide sequence: TGTGCCAGCAGTTCCACCCTGGGGGCATTGGAAAAACTGTTTTTT. Its protein is CASSSTLGALEKLFF. The V gene is TRBV6-5, the J gene TRBJ1-4, with D maybe TRBD1 (6 bases). CDR1 and CDR2 (germline): MNHEY, SVGAGI. The CDR3 is made up of 15 amino acids. V lost 4 bases to trimming and J lost 8 bases, with 17 bases between them.